This T cell receptor (beta chain) was observed in a study of cytomegalovirus exposure and HLA in healthy donors. Germline CDR1 and CDR2: SQVTM and ANQGSEA. The CDR3 totals 14 residues. Trimming removed 1 base from V and 5 bases from J; junction bases left unmatched: 2. A remark on this clone: Its cognate antigen is unknown.

Use of 60 Vbeta and 13 Jbeta primers characterized the PCR. Sequenced by immunoSEQ multiplex PCR; TCRdb stores in-frame clones only, minus some. The sample has about 190,000 clones; approximately 79% are singletons. Study results and caveats: Earlier analysis looked at TCR beta V segments, and most were productive about 87% or about 30% of the time. A later analysis linked a missense DCLRE1C variant to TCR beta V- and J-gene trimming. In terms of immune exposure information, only CMV serostatus was available.

Among the donors, all were healthy bone marrow donors. V usage is TRBV29-1 and J usage is TRBJ2-7, with TRBD2 matching 13 bases. This clonotype was sampled from a woman aged 18 to 35 in good health and CMV-seronegative. Sequencing used PBMCs. CDR3 sequence reads: CSVEAGTSGDEQYF. CDR3 coding DNA: TGCAGCGTTGAAGCCGGGACTAGCGGGGACGAGCAGTACTTC.